These 5 T cell receptor beta chains were sequenced from one sample in a study of CD8 T cells in Susac syndrome. An amount of RNA that ranged from roughly 0.45 to 1 ug was reverse transcribed with random hexamers. TCRdb called the immunoSEQ multiplex PCR reads again in MiXCR, with one record for every CDR3 protein. The sample lists under 150,000 distinct CDR3 sequences, 85% to 95% seen once, with 0.13% to 0.15% in the top ten. The sequencing input was CD4+ T cells from PBMCs. Source of these receptors: a human donor with Susac syndrome.

This clonotype was observed a single time. The V call is TRBV19, the J call TRBJ1-2; D call uncertain. The CDR3 is 13 residues long. V lost 7 bases, J lost 0 bases, and 9 bases lay in between. Germline V gene lookup returns CDR1 LNHDA and CDR2 SQIVND (reference sequence). CDR3 loop: CASMVGPNYGYTF. In nucleotides, the CDR3 is TGTGCCAGTATGGTCGGGCCTAACTATGGCTACACCTTC.

The chain couples TRBV30 to TRBJ1-1, with D unresolved. V was cut by 7 bases and J by 4 bases, with 16 bases left in between. The germline gives CDR1 GTSNPN, CDR2 SVGIG (reference sequence). This CDR3 is 13 amino acids long. The CDR3 DNA reads TGTGCCTTTAAACCCACCACCCCCACTGAAGCTTTCTTT. Its protein is CAFKPTTPTEAFF.

The rearrangement joins TRBV5-6 to TRBJ2-4; D assignment may be TRBD1 or TRBD2 (6 bases each). This CDR3 is 18 amino acids long. CDR1 and CDR2 (germline): SGHDT, YYEEEE. V lost 4 bases to trimming and J lost 1 base, with 21 bases between them. CDR3 amino acids: CASSLVTRGRGAKNIQYF. The CDR3 DNA reads TGTGCCAGCAGCCTCGTAACTCGGGGGCGCGGGGCCAAAAACATTCAGTACTTC.

This clonotype was counted once. This rearrangement joins TRBV30 to TRBJ2-3; TRBD2 might be the D (6 bases). V was cut by 1 base and J by 4 bases, with 9 bases left in between. The CDR3 runs to 13 residues. Germline values: CDR1 GTSNPN, CDR2 SVGIG (reference sequence). The CDR3 nucleotides are TGTGCCTGGAGTGGGGGACTGGCAGATACGCAGTATTTT. The encoded protein is CAWSGGLADTQYF.

This sequence joins TRBV30 and TRBJ2-5, with D possibly matching TRBD2 (5 bases). The V gene lost 4 bases and the J gene lost 2 bases, with 11 bases spanning the gap. CDR1 and CDR2 from the germline V gene are GTSNPN and SVGIG (reference sequence). This CDR3 region has 13 residues. The CDR3 bases are TGTGCCTGGAAGAGGAGGAAACAAGAGACCCAGTACTTC. Translated: CAWKRRKQETQYF. The full variable domain, its missing parts supplied by reference TRBV30 and TRBJ2-5, is SQTIHQWPATLVQPVGSPLSLECTVEGTSNPNLYWYRQAAGRGLQLLFYSVGIGQISSEVPQNLSASRPQDRQFILSSKKLLLSDSGFYLCAWKRRKQETQYFGPGTRLLVL.